Presented here are 20 T cell receptor beta chains from one specimen sequenced in a study of metastatic and nonmetastatic thyroid tumors. Using MiXCR, TCRdb reanalyzed the PCR reads. The sample has 40,000 to 50,000 clones, about 4.2% seen once; the top ten hold around 9.6%. Prior to thyroid surgery, none of the patients had received any treatment. The sequencing input was blood. The receptors were gathered from a female donor with papillary thyroid cancer or a benign thyroid nodule (not recorded which). Some clones in this sample may be carry-over from other donors' samples.

By sample fraction, this clone is medium-sized. CDR3 nucleotide sequence: TGTGCCAGCACCCTATCCTCAGGACAGGGCCTCTACGAGCAGTACTTC. Its protein is CASTLSSGQGLYEQYF. This sequence joins TRBV6-1 and TRBJ2-7; 8 bases are a match to TRBD1. The CDR3 spans 16 residues. The V gene's germline CDR1 is MNHNS and CDR2 SASEGT. J lost 3 bases, V lost 7 bases, and 14 bases had no gene match.

This clone occurred a few times. Germline is not matched at one junction end, which may reflect a read error. This chain connects TRBV27 to TRBJ2-7, with 8 bases matching TRBD1. The germline V gene encodes CDR1 MNHEY and CDR2 SMNVEV (reference sequence). CDR3 length: 19 amino acids. The CDR3 DNA sequence: TGTGCTAGCAGTTCGGGTCTCCGGGACAGGTTAAGTTTTGCCTACGAGCAGTACTTC. Protein sequence: CASSSGLRDRLSFAYEQYF.

CDR3 region: CSARPRGYEQYF. The CDR3 DNA reads TGCAGTGCTAGACCTCGGGGGTACGAGCAGTACTTC. The V call is TRBV20-1, the J call TRBJ2-7, with D tentatively TRBD2 (6 bases). Trimming removed 2 bases from V and 4 bases from J, with 9 bases in between. Germline-derived CDR1 and CDR2 are DFQATT and SNEGSKA (reference sequence). This CDR3 comprises 12 residues.

This clone was seen ten or more times. The chain has TRBV7-3 and TRBJ2-1; either TRBD1 or TRBD2 may fit D (5 bases each). This CDR3 region has 18 residues. V lost 1 base and J lost 6, with 22 bases in between. In germline, CDR1 is SGHTA, CDR2 FQGTGA. DNA for the CDR3: TGTGCCAGCAGCTTAATGGCAGGGTCTAGCCTTAAACCCAATGAGCAGTTCTTC. Its protein is CASSLMAGSSLKPNEQFF.

This clone has a count of ten or more. The chain combines TRBV11-3 with TRBJ1-2; D call uncertain. V gave up 1 base and J gave up 4 bases, with 4 bases separating them. The CDR3 spans 12 residues. The V gene's germline CDR1 is SGHNT and CDR2 YENEEA. CDR3 residues: CASSLGIYGYTF. The DNA for the CDR3 is TGTGCCAGCAGCTTAGGAATCTATGGCTACACCTTC.

In its sample, this clone was seen many times. V and J are TRBV3-1 and TRBJ1-1, with unresolved D. This CDR3 has 12 amino acids. V dropped 3 bases and J dropped 4 bases, with 6 bases sitting between them. Germline loops: CDR1 LGHDT, CDR2 YNNKEL (reference sequence). This chain's CDR3 is CASSQGVTEAFF. As DNA, the CDR3 is TGTGCCAGCAGCCAGGGTGTCACTGAAGCTTTCTTT.

This clone was counted at least ten times. This chain uses TRBV7-2 with TRBJ1-1, with D unclear. The CDR3 loop spans 15 amino acids. With 3 bases removed from V and 7 bases from J, the gap between germline ends came to 18 bases. Germline lookup yields CDR1 SGHTA and CDR2 FQGNSA. DNA for the CDR3: TGTGCCAGCAGCTTGGATCCCCGAACTCGACTTGAAGCTTTCTTT. Translating it yields CASSLDPRTRLEAFF.

This clone was recorded many times. A much larger clone differs by one base, so this may be a read error. V is TRBV6-2 or TRBV6-3 and J is TRBJ1-1, with 9 bases that match TRBD1. Looked up from germline, CDR1 is MNHEY and CDR2 is SVGEGT. Trimming took 6 bases from V and 9 from J; bases not matched to a gene: 11. The CDR3 sequence is 14 residues long. The CDR3, as DNA: TGTGCCAGCAGATTACAGGGGGCGATGGGTAAAGCTTTCTTT. It codes for CASRLQGAMGKAFF.

This clone was seen many times. V and J are TRBV20-1 and TRBJ2-3, with 10 bases identical to TRBD1. The ends lost 1 base at V and 5 bases at J; junction bases unmatched: 3. The CDR3 sequence is 14 residues long. CDR1 DFQATT and CDR2 SNEGSKA come from the germline V gene (reference sequence). CDR3 coding DNA: TGCAGTGCTAGAGTCGGGACAGGGGTAGATACGCAGTATTTT. Its translation is CSARVGTGVDTQYF.

The chain couples TRBV20-1 to TRBJ2-1; 9 bases agree with TRBD2. V shed 2 bases, J shed 3 bases, and the junction held 17 bases outside the gene matches. This CDR3 is built from 19 residues. Germline loops: CDR1 DFQATT, CDR2 SNEGSKA (reference sequence). This CDR3 reads CSARPSRGAGGPIYNEQFF. Written as DNA, the CDR3 is TGCAGTGCTAGACCTAGTCGGGGGGCGGGAGGGCCCATCTACAATGAGCAGTTCTTC.

This clone has just a few counts. At one end, the junction sequence differs from germline, possibly due to a read error. The chain couples TRBV11-3 to TRBJ2-1; a weak D match, TRBD2 (6 bases). The CDR3 covers 15 residues. Germline V gives CDR1 SGHNT, CDR2 YENEEA. CDR3 sequence reads: CASSSRDSSYNEQFF. For the CDR3, the DNA is TGTGCCAGCAGCTCAAGGGACTCGTCCTACAATGAGCAGTTCTTT.

There are many counts of this clone. The CDR3: CASSELAGDRIQPQHF. CDR3 sequence (DNA): TGTGCCAGCAGTGAACTTGCGGGTGACAGGATCCAGCCCCAGCATTTT. The gene calls are TRBV6-1 and TRBJ1-5; weak D call: TRBD1 (6 bases). This CDR3 contains 16 residues. The germline CDR1 and CDR2 sequences are MNHNS and SASEGT. Trimming removed 2 bases at V and 7 bases at J, with 18 bases between.

In regard to this clone: Within the sample, other DNA sequences also encode this same CDR3. The genes are TRBV12-3 or TRBV12-4 and TRBJ1-2, with a tentative D call TRBD1 (5 bases). This CDR3 comprises 14 residues. The germline V and J ends were trimmed by 4 bases and 7 bases, with 16 bases remaining between them. This CDR3 is CASSWTSGTLGYTF. The CDR3 DNA is TGTGCCAGCAGTTGGACATCTGGGACGCTTGGCTACACCTTC.

This clone appeared a few times. The chain's CDR3 is CASSLPANTEAFF. The DNA for the CDR3 is TGCGCCAGCAGCTTGCCCGCGAACACTGAAGCTTTCTTT. This rearrangement joins TRBV5-1 to TRBJ1-1; D is undetermined. The CDR3 is 13 amino acids. The germline CDR1 and CDR2 sequences are SGHRS and YFSETQ. V lost 1 base to trimming and J lost 1 base, with 5 bases between them. Together with reference TRBV5-1 and TRBJ1-1, the CDR3 gives the full variable domain: KAGVTQTPRYLIKTRGQQVTLSCSPISGHRSVSWYQQTPGQGLQFLFEYFSETQRNKGNFPGRFSGRQFSNSRSEMNVSTLELGDSALYLCASSLPANTEAFFGQGTRLTVV.

This clone has ten or more counts. The chain has TRBV6-2 or TRBV6-3 and TRBJ2-7; 7 bases align to TRBD1. Germline V gene data show CDR1 as MNHEY and CDR2 as SVGEGT. The CDR3 contains 14 residues. Germline trimming cut 2 bases from V and 4 bases from J; bases unmatched to any gene: 5. CDR3 region: CASSYPTGMYEQYF. The CDR3 bases are TGTGCCAGCAGTTACCCGACAGGGATGTACGAGCAGTACTTC.

Of note for this clone: A read error may account for a junction end that differs from germline. The J gene is TRBJ1-1, the V gene TRBV10-3, with D maybe TRBD1 (5 bases). The CDR3 contains 14 residues. The germline gives CDR1 ENHRY, CDR2 SYGVKD. The CDR3 protein is CAISEEQANTEALF. The CDR3 nucleotides read TGTGCCATCAGTGAAGAACAGGCGAACACTGAAGCTTTGTTT.

This clone appeared many times. The V and J genes are TRBV9 and TRBJ1-3, with 10 nucleotides matching TRBD1. J was trimmed by 0 bases and V by 4 bases; bases with no gene match: 7. CDR3 size: 17 residues. CDR1 and CDR2 from the germline V gene are SGDLS and YYNGEE. The CDR3 DNA is TGTGCCAGCAGCTCATGGACAGGGGGAGGCTCTGGAAACACCATATATTTT. It encodes CASSSWTGGGSGNTIYF.

With regard to this clone: A read error may produce the germline difference seen at one junction end. The gene calls are TRBV6-4 and TRBJ2-3; 11 bases map to TRBD2. Germline V lookup: CDR1 MRHNA, CDR2 SNTAGT. This CDR3 has 14 residues. CDR3 nucleotide sequence: TGTGCCATCAGTGAACTAGCGGGAGCATATACGCAGTATTTT. Translation gives CAISELAGAYTQYF.

This clone has more than one count but fewer than ten. This rearrangement joins TRBV30 to TRBJ1-2; D is perhaps TRBD1 (6 bases). The germline CDR1 and CDR2 sequences are GTSNPN and SVGIG (reference sequence). The V end was cut by 5 bases, the J end by 11 bases, with 12 bases between. This CDR3 is 10 amino acids long. The CDR3 coding sequence is TGTGCCTGGGGGGCAGGGGTGTACACCTTC. Translating it yields CAWGAGVYTF. The full variable domain, rest sourced from reference TRBV30 and TRBJ1-2, is SQTIHQWPATLVQPVGSPLSLECTVEGTSNPNLYWYRQAAGRGLQLLFYSVGIGQISSEVPQNLSASRPQDRQFILSSKKLLLSDSGFYLCAWGAGVYTFGSGTRLTVV.

This rearrangement joins TRBV6-1 to TRBJ1-5; the D gene is possibly TRBD1 (6 bases). CDR1 is MNHNS and CDR2 is SASEGT in the germline V gene. The V end was cut by 4 bases, the J end by 5 bases, with 12 bases between. The CDR3 sequence is 14 residues long. The CDR3 sequence is CASSVQGFYQPQHF. The CDR3, as DNA: TGTGCCAGCAGTGTACAGGGTTTCTATCAGCCCCAGCATTTT.